The clone carrying this T cell receptor (beta chain) was counted at least ten times. Its antigen is unidentified. At one end the junction does not follow the germline gene, possibly because of a read error. This entry comes from a study of cytomegalovirus exposure and HLA in healthy donors. About the study: Later analysis reported that the approximately 110 validation repertoires shared the platform of the approximately 670 first-cohort repertoires.

The validation cohort, a group of under 150 subjects, included the donors and was separate from the roughly 720-subject first cohort. Measured with immunoSEQ multiplex PCR; TCRdb has only the in-frame clones, and not every one. The sample has approximately 220,000 clones, 75% to 90% seen once. Study conclusions and caveats: The study listed around 150 cytomegalovirus-associated TCR beta chains. Three chains linked to CMV were shown in vitro to be specific for CMV antigens.

CDR3 length: 15 amino acids. CDR1 is SSHAT and CDR2 is FNYEAQ in the germline V gene (reference sequence). The specimen was PBMCs. V gene TRBV7-7 combines with J gene TRBJ2-5; D is perhaps TRBD1 (6 bases). This sequence was found in a woman in her 30s in good health and CMV-seropositive. CDR3 loop: CASSLTGKSKETQYF. The CDR3 DNA is TGTGCTAGCAGCTTAACAGGGAAGTCAAAAGAGACCCAGTACTTC.